This T cell receptor (beta chain) originates from a study of blood T cell repertoires in COVID-19. Germline CDR1 LGHDT, CDR2 YNNKEL (reference sequence). This CDR3 contains 14 residues. V lost 0 bases and J 9 bases, leaving 14 bases between the germline ends. The repertoire was sequenced with immunoSEQ multiplex PCR; TCRdb's copy has only in-frame clones and lacks some. In the table there are roughly 150,000 clones, approximately 90% of which are singletons. The receptor comes from a woman aged 40 to 50 who had been exposed to COVID-19. Sample: PBMCs or T cells enriched from blood (not recorded which). V usage is TRBV3-1 (or the pseudogene TRBV3-2) and J usage is TRBJ2-5; D unclear. CDR3 nucleotide sequence: TGTGCCAGCAGCCAAGATTTAGCCTCGAGAGCCCAGTACTTC. Translation gives CASSQDLASRAQYF.